This record covers a single TCR beta chain. Its antigen is as yet unknown. Amplification used 60 Vbeta primers and 13 Jbeta primers. Per the original data handling: An analysis performed later counted 81 million or so unique TCR beta chains (roughly 11 million of them shared). Produced via immunoSEQ multiplex PCR; TCRdb's table is partial and in-frame only. Clone size and the V and J calls come from that table; the DNA yielded D and trimming. The table has approximately 130,000 clones, more than 80% seen once. The data are from a study of cytomegalovirus exposure and HLA in healthy donors. Overall study results and limits: Analysis performed later found 16,951 TCR beta sequences associated with HLA alleles at 0.05 false discovery rate. It was taken for granted in presence/absence analyses that sequencing depth across donors was roughly uniform.

Sequencing was performed on PBMCs. This receptor was obtained from a woman aged 35 to 49 in good health and CMV-seropositive.

CDR3 amino acids: CASSPQLLYGYTF. The CDR3 bases are TGCGCCAGCAGCCCACAGCTACTCTATGGCTACACCTTC. V is TRBV5-1 and J is TRBJ1-2; D not certain. Germline CDR1 and CDR2: SGHRS and YFSETQ. Trimming shortened V by 4 bases and J by 4 bases, and 11 bases separated the two germline ends. CDR3 length equals 13 residues. Based on the CDR3 plus reference TRBV5-1 and TRBJ1-2, the full variable domain is KAGVTQTPRYLIKTRGQQVTLSCSPISGHRSVSWYQQTPGQGLQFLFEYFSETQRNKGNFPGRFSGRQFSNSRSEMNVSTLELGDSALYLCASSPQLLYGYTFGSGTRLTVV.